This TCR beta chain was captured by sequencing in a study of metastatic and nonmetastatic thyroid tumors. Study-wide background: Comparative analysis of repertoires was undertaken across blood and tumor or nodule tissue obtained from malignant and benign thyroid patients.

Authors' processing steps: For papillary thyroid cancer, a distant-metastasis classifier was constructed from CDR3 differences observed across clinicopathological groups. TCRdb re-called the PCR reads via MiXCR. The V and J calls shown here were made by TCRdb, not taken from the authors' results. The top ten hold roughly 10% of the sample, which has fewer than 12,000 clones, 28% seen once. Study-level points and caveats: Patients with malignant thyroid tumors reportedly had significantly higher TCR beta diversity than those with benign nodules, in blood and tumor.

There are many counts of this clone. Its target is not known. Patients had received no treatment of any kind before thyroid surgery. Sequencing was carried out using tumor tissue. The sequence came from a male donor with papillary thyroid cancer or a benign thyroid nodule (not recorded which). Some clones in this sample may be carry-over from other donors' samples.

The DNA for the CDR3 is TGTGCCACCAGCAGAGAGTCTAGCGGACCCCAAGAGACCCAGTACTTC. This gives the protein CATSRESSGPQETQYF. The chain carries TRBV15 and TRBJ2-5; TRBD2 aligns across 7 bases. Germline CDR1 LNHNV, CDR2 YYDKDF (reference sequence). CDR3 length equals 16 residues. The junction had 5 bases not matched to a gene; V was cut back by 0 bases and J by 1 base.